This T cell receptor (beta chain) was documented in a study of blood T cells in healthy people across ages. Study-wide findings and caveats: It was not known whether donors were CMV positive (a possible confounder of expanded clonotype changes). Naive T cell percentage showed a strong correlation with TCR beta diversity.

As concerns this clonotype: Antigen: not known.

The V gene lost 3 bases and the J gene lost 1 base, with 9 bases spanning the gap. The CDR3 length is 13 residues. Germline values: CDR1 DFQATT, CDR2 SNEGSKA (reference sequence). Next came a second PCR, run for about 7 to 12 cycles, which used a sample-barcoded 5' primer along with a J-beta primer mix. A template-switch adaptor with 12 random nucleotides tagged each cDNA molecule. TCRdb called the 5' RACE reads again in MiXCR, with one record for every CDR3 protein. The sample contains more than 900,000 distinct CDR3 sequences, about 25% of which appear only once. The same data also went into a second study, on T cells of mothers and their children. As that study records: Regardless of relatedness, pairs show thymic selection shaping TCR recombination output in a similar manner.

The chain links TRBV20-1 to TRBJ1-1; D is undetermined. The sequencing sample was made of blood. The TCR comes from a girl aged 2 to 10 in good health. CDR3 DNA sequence: TGCAGTGCTAGTCACGGGCCGAACACTGAAGCTTTCTTT. Residues: CSASHGPNTEAFF.